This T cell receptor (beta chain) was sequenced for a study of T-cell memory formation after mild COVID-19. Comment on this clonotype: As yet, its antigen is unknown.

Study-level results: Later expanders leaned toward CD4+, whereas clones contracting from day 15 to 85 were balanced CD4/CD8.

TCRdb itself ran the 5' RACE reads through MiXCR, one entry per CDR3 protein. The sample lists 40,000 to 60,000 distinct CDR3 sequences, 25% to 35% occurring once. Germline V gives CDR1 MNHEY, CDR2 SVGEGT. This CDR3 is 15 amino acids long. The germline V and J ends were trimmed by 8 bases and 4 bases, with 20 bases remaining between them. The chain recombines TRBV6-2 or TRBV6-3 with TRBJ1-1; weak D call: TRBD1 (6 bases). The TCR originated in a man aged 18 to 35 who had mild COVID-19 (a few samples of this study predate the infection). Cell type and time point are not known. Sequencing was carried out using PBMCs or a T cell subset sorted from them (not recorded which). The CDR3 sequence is CASFPGAPRSTEAFF. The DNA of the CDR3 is TGTGCCAGCTTCCCAGGGGCCCCAAGGAGCACTGAAGCTTTCTTT.